These 14 T cell receptor beta chains originate from one sample sequenced in a study of T cells after yellow fever vaccination. TCRdb itself ran the 5' RACE reads through MiXCR, one entry per CDR3 protein. The data show 150,000 to 200,000 distinct CDR3 sequences, roughly 11% seen once. The specimen comprised CD8+ T cells sorted from PBMCs, sampled 15 days after the yellow fever booster vaccination. The receptor set was obtained from a man in his late teens or twenties who received the YFV17D yellow fever vaccine.

This clonotype was seen repeatedly, ten times or more. J is TRBJ2-2 and V is TRBV29-1; D unclear. The CDR3 spans 13 residues. The germline V and J ends were trimmed by 7 bases and 3 bases, with 12 bases remaining between them. CDR1 is SQVTM, CDR2 ANQGSEA, per germline. The CDR3 region is CSGQMGDTGELFF. CDR3 coding DNA: TGCAGCGGCCAAATGGGTGACACCGGGGAGCTGTTTTTT.

In this sample, this clonotype turned up a few times. The rearrangement joins TRBV12-3 or TRBV12-4 to TRBJ2-2; D might be TRBD2 (6 bases). This CDR3 spans 15 amino acids. The V and J ends lost 6 bases and 5 bases respectively, with 16 bases between them. The CDR3 loop is CASSPTSTRTGELFF. In nucleotides, the CDR3 is TGTGCCAGCAGCCCGACTAGTACTCGGACCGGGGAGCTGTTTTTT.

This clonotype was seen more than once but under ten times. This chain joins TRBV20-1 and TRBJ2-3, with 7 bases that match TRBD2. CDR1 is DFQATT, CDR2 SNEGSKA, per germline (reference sequence). The CDR3 runs 16 residues. V gave up 0 bases and J gave up 2 bases; unmatched junction bases: 8. The CDR3 nucleotides read TGCAGTGCTAGAGATCCCCGGGGGGTTTTCACAGATACGCAGTATTTT. Residues: CSARDPRGVFTDTQYF.

The V call is TRBV12-3 or TRBV12-4, the J call TRBJ2-1, with 9 bases that match TRBD1. This CDR3 is built from 16 residues. The V gene end was trimmed by 2 bases and the J gene end by 7 bases; junction bases not matched to a gene: 9. CDR3 loop: CASSLPTWDRVNEQFF. CDR3 nucleotide sequence: TGTGCCAGCAGTTTACCGACGTGGGACAGGGTAAATGAGCAGTTCTTC.

The chain joins TRBV19 to TRBJ1-1; D is unresolved. CDR1 and CDR2 from the germline V gene are LNHDA and SQIVND (reference sequence). This CDR3 contains 13 residues. Between the trimmed V and J ends, which lost 5 bases and 5 bases, there was a span of 12 bases. This CDR3 reads CASSPVHETEAFF. CDR3 bases: TGTGCCAGTAGTCCGGTACATGAAACTGAAGCTTTCTTT.

The V call is TRBV19, the J call TRBJ1-1; D gene unclear. Trimming stripped 11 bases from V and 0 bases from J, with 19 bases between. Per germline, CDR1 LNHDA and CDR2 SQIVND (reference sequence). The CDR3 contains 15 residues. DNA of the CDR3: TGTGCCTCGGCTTCGCACGGTGCCATGAACACTGAAGCTTTCTTT. This encodes CASASHGAMNTEAFF.

This clonotype occurred a few times. The chain recombines TRBV12-3 or TRBV12-4 with TRBJ1-3; no firm D call. The CDR3 contains 16 residues. The V gene lost 9 bases and the J gene lost 0 bases, with 18 bases spanning the gap. The CDR3 region is CASRAWNSGSGNTIYF. The CDR3 nucleotides are TGTGCCAGTCGTGCATGGAACTCGGGCTCTGGAAACACCATATATTTT.

This clonotype was counted many times. CDR3 bases: TGCGCCAGCAGCCAAGTATGGGGTCGCACTAATGAAAAACTGTTTTTT. Protein: CASSQVWGRTNEKLFF. The chain has TRBV4-1 and TRBJ1-4, with unresolved D. Trimming cost V 1 base and J 2 bases, with 11 bases left between them. Germline CDR1 reads MGHRA; CDR2 reads YSYEKL. This CDR3 spans 16 amino acids.

The chain is built from TRBV4-1 and TRBJ1-2; D is undetermined. V lost 0 bases to trimming and J lost 9 bases, with 14 bases between them. This CDR3 has 14 residues. Germline V CDR1 and CDR2: MGHRA, YSYEKL. CDR3 in amino acids: CASSQDTGTARYTF. In DNA form, the CDR3 reads TGCGCCAGCAGCCAAGATACGGGTACGGCCCGCTACACCTTC.

This clonotype was picked up a small number of times. The J gene is TRBJ1-5, the V gene TRBV4-1; D ambiguous. The V and J ends lost 4 bases and 6 bases respectively, with 10 bases between them. The CDR3 sequence is 13 residues long. CDR1 and CDR2 (germline): MGHRA, YSYEKL. CDR3 loop: CASSPEMGQPQHF. CDR3 nucleotides: TGCGCCAGCAGCCCAGAAATGGGTCAGCCCCAGCATTTT.

The CDR3, as DNA: TGTGCCAGCAGTTACGAGACACTCGGGGGCCTGTACACTGAAGCTTTCTTT. Its protein is CASSYETLGGLYTEAFF. The V and J genes are TRBV6-5 and TRBJ1-1; the D gene is possibly TRBD1 (6 bases). Per the germline V gene, CDR1 is MNHEY and CDR2 is SVGAGI. The CDR3 length is 17 residues. The germline V and J ends were trimmed by 2 bases and 3 bases, with 19 bases remaining between them.

This clonotype was counted a few times. For the CDR3, the DNA is TGCGCCAGCAGCCAAGTTGGCCAGTCCAATGAGCAGTTCTTC. It yields the protein CASSQVGQSNEQFF. This chain uses TRBV4-1 with TRBJ2-1; D not certain. Looked up from germline, CDR1 is MGHRA and CDR2 is YSYEKL. CDR3 length: 14 amino acids. V lost 1 base and J 6 bases, leaving 10 bases between the germline ends.

The sample holds a few counts of this clonotype. The chain has TRBV4-1 and TRBJ2-2; D could derive from TRBD1 or TRBD2 (5 bases each). V lost 5 bases and J lost 4, with 11 bases in between. This CDR3 contains 14 residues. The germline V gene has CDR1 MGHRA and CDR2 YSYEKL. The CDR3 DNA is TGCGCCAGCAGCTCACGTGGGGGCACCGGGGAGCTGTTTTTT. Amino acid sequence: CASSSRGGTGELFF.

The rearrangement uses TRBV20-1 and TRBJ2-3; D is tentatively TRBD1 or TRBD2 (5 bases each). This CDR3 spans 13 amino acids. The germline gives CDR1 DFQATT, CDR2 SNEGSKA (reference sequence). Trimming stripped 6 bases from V and 5 bases from J, with 15 bases between. The CDR3 sequence is CSAEDGAGDTQYF. CDR3 sequence (DNA): TGCAGTGCAGAGGACGGGGCCGGAGATACGCAGTATTTT.